Presented here are 20 T cell receptor beta chains from one specimen sequenced in a study of cytomegalovirus exposure and HLA in healthy donors. The primer mix had 60 Vbeta and 13 Jbeta primers. Profiled with immunoSEQ multiplex PCR; TCRdb holds only in-frame clones, not every one. The profile shows about 140,000 clones, 60% to 85% of them singletons. Sequencing was performed on PBMCs. The receptors were gathered from a male donor in good health and CMV-seropositive.

The V call is TRBV5-1, the J call TRBJ2-7; D ambiguous. The CDR3 totals 14 residues. The V gene lost 4 bases and the J gene lost 3 bases, with 14 bases spanning the gap. Germline lookup yields CDR1 SGHRS and CDR2 YFSETQ. This chain's CDR3 is CASSLKMGNYEQYF. The CDR3 coding sequence is TGCGCCAGCAGCCTGAAAATGGGCAACTACGAGCAGTACTTC.

On this clone: A junction boundary mismatches the germline segment, possibly from a read error. Written as DNA, the CDR3 is TGTGCCAGCAGCCCGACTAGCGTAGGCGAGCAGCACTTC. Protein: CASSPTSVGEQHF. This sequence joins TRBV7-9 and TRBJ2-7; TRBD2 aligns across 8 bases. CDR1 SEHNR and CDR2 FQNEAQ come from the germline V gene (reference sequence). This CDR3 is 13 amino acids long.

A single count supports this clone. This chain joins TRBV19 and TRBJ2-3, with TRBD2 matching over 8 bases. Trimming took 5 bases from V and 7 from J; bases not matched to a gene: 11. Looked up from germline, CDR1 is LNHDA and CDR2 is SQIVND (reference sequence). CDR3 length: 15 residues. The CDR3 is CASSFSSGKINTQYF. The CDR3 DNA follows: TGTGCCAGTAGTTTCAGTAGCGGGAAGATAAATACGCAGTATTTT.

This clone showed up just once. Germline is not matched at one junction end, which may reflect a read error. The rearrangement joins TRBV6-1 to TRBJ2-1, with a tentative D call TRBD2 (5 bases). This CDR3 is built from 15 residues. Germline CDR1 is MNHNS and CDR2 is SASEGT. CDR3 nucleotides: TGTGCCAGCGGTGATGAACCCGGGATCCCCCATGAGCAGTTCTTC. Translating gives CASGDEPGIPHEQFF.

The chain carries TRBV7-3 and TRBJ2-1; 11 positions agree with TRBD2. In germline, CDR1 is SGHTA, CDR2 FQGTGA. Trimming cost V 0 bases and J 8 bases; bases outside gene matches: 12. CDR3 length: 18 residues. CDR3 DNA: TGTGCCAGCAGCTTAACCGGGGTCACTAGCGGGAGTAAACATGAGCAGTTCTTC. It yields the protein CASSLTGVTSGSKHEQFF. Complete variable domain (other parts from reference TRBV7-3 and TRBJ2-1): GAGVSQTPSNKVTEKGKYVELRCDPISGHTALYWYRQSLGQGPEFLIYFQGTGAADDSGLPNDRFFAVRPEGSVSTLKIQRTERGDSAVYLCASSLTGVTSGSKHEQFFGPGTRLTVL.

This sequence joins TRBV9 and TRBJ2-5; D may be TRBD1 (5 bases). This CDR3 comprises 15 residues. Trimming removed 1 base from V and 3 bases from J, with 13 bases in between. Germline CDR1 SGDLS, CDR2 YYNGEE. The CDR3 loop reads CASSVTFGAEETQYF. DNA for the CDR3: TGTGCCAGCAGCGTAACCTTTGGGGCGGAAGAGACCCAGTACTTC.

The chain couples TRBV28 to TRBJ1-1; unclear D gene. V was clipped by 2 bases and J by 6 bases, with 7 bases between them. The CDR3 covers 12 residues. CDR1 is MDHEN and CDR2 is SYDVKM in the germline V gene. CDR3 loop: CASSLRSSEAFF. For the CDR3, the DNA is TGTGCCAGCAGTTTAAGAAGCTCTGAAGCTTTCTTT.

About this clone: The identical CDR3 is also encoded by other nucleotide sequences in the sample. The rearrangement joins TRBV6-4 to TRBJ2-1; 11 nucleotides line up with TRBD2. V trimming: 2 bases; J trimming: 5 bases; junction bases outside the gene matches: 2. The CDR3 is 15 residues long. Germline V gene data show CDR1 as MRHNA and CDR2 as SNTAGT. The CDR3 DNA sequence: TGTGCCAGCAGTGACGGGACTAGCGGCCACAATGAGCAGTTCTTC. Translated, it gives CASSDGTSGHNEQFF.

The gene calls are TRBV27 and TRBJ2-3; possible D gene TRBD1, 5 bases. The germline V gene has CDR1 MNHEY and CDR2 SMNVEV (reference sequence). The V end was cut by 1 base, the J end by 1 base, with 12 bases between. The CDR3 loop spans 16 amino acids. The CDR3 spells CASSLLGHQGTDTQYF. CDR3 nucleotide sequence: TGTGCCAGCAGTTTATTAGGACACCAGGGCACAGATACGCAGTATTTT.

V and J are TRBV10-3 and TRBJ2-2, with D perhaps matching TRBD2 (6 bases). This CDR3 has 16 amino acids. V lost 4 bases, J lost 1 base, and 13 bases lay in between. The V gene's germline CDR1 is ENHRY and CDR2 SYGVKD. The CDR3 DNA reads as TGTGCCATCAGTGGGTTTGAGGGAGGGAACACCGGGGAGCTGTTTTTT. It codes for CAISGFEGGNTGELFF.

V and J are TRBV4-1 and TRBJ2-3, with a possible D match to TRBD1 (6 bases). V was cut by 1 base and J by 5 bases, with 13 bases left in between. This CDR3 has 15 residues. Per the germline V gene, CDR1 is MGHRA and CDR2 is YSYEKL. The CDR3 loop is CASSQVAGAGDTQYF. CDR3 DNA: TGCGCCAGCAGCCAAGTCGCAGGGGCTGGAGATACGCAGTATTTT.

In this sample, this clone turned up once. The chain employs TRBV28 and TRBJ2-5; TRBD1 matches at 7 bases. With V trimmed by 3 bases and J by 0 bases, 7 bases remained unmatched. Germline assignment: CDR1 MDHEN and CDR2 SYDVKM. The length of the CDR3 is 16 residues. CDR3 in amino acids: CASSFIAGTDQETQYF. CDR3 sequence (DNA): TGTGCCAGCAGTTTTATCGCCGGGACAGACCAAGAGACCCAGTACTTC.

The chain employs TRBV7-3 and TRBJ1-1; D is perhaps TRBD1 (6 bases). V dropped 8 bases and J dropped 1 base, with 20 bases sitting between them. The CDR3 has 16 amino acids. Looked up from germline, CDR1 is SGHTA and CDR2 is FQGTGA. CDR3 bases: TGTGCCAGCGTTTGCTCAGGGGAAAAACCGAACACTGAAGCTTTCTTT. Its translation: CASVCSGEKPNTEAFF.

A remark on this clone: The same CDR3 can be traced to other DNA sequences in this sample. This sequence joins TRBV6-1 and TRBJ1-5, with a possible D match to TRBD1 (5 bases). The CDR3 contains 15 residues. Germline-derived CDR1 and CDR2 are MNHNS and SASEGT. V was clipped by 1 base and J by 7 bases, with 14 bases between them. For the CDR3, the DNA is TGTGCCAGCAGTGAAGAAGAGCAGGGAGGGCAGCCCCAGCATTTT. Protein: CASSEEEQGGQPQHF.

This rearrangement joins TRBV4-2 to TRBJ1-4; TRBD1 matches at 8 bases. The V and J ends lost 4 bases and 8 bases, in that order; junction bases with no gene match: 6. Germline V gene lookup returns CDR1 LGHNA and CDR2 YNFKEQ. The CDR3 is 14 residues long. CDR3 DNA sequence: TGTGCCAGCAGCCCCGGACAGGGACAAGAAAAACTGTTTTTT. Encoded protein: CASSPGQGQEKLFF.

The chain links TRBV5-1 to TRBJ2-2; 10 positions match TRBD1. CDR1 and CDR2 from the germline V gene are SGHRS and YFSETQ. V was clipped by 4 bases and J by 5 bases; unmatched bases: 5. The CDR3 totals 15 residues. CDR3 in amino acids: CASSGGTGATGELFF. In DNA form, the CDR3 reads TGCGCCAGCAGCGGGGGGACAGGGGCAACCGGGGAGCTGTTTTTT.

This chain links TRBV10-2 with TRBJ1-5, with TRBD1 identical over 10 bases. Unmatched junction bases numbered 10, after V lost 8 bases and J lost 6 bases. The germline gives CDR1 WSHSY, CDR2 SAAADI. The CDR3 runs 15 residues. CDR3 residues: CASRTGGTVRQPQHF. The CDR3 bases are TGCGCCAGCCGGACAGGGGGAACAGTTCGTCAGCCCCAGCATTTT.

On this clone: The same CDR3 is also encoded by other DNA sequences in this sample. V is TRBV5-4 and J is TRBJ2-3; 10 bases line up with TRBD1. Trimming removed 2 bases from V and 4 bases from J; junction bases left unmatched: 1. The CDR3 consists of 14 residues. Germline lookup yields CDR1 SGHNT and CDR2 YYREEE (reference sequence). The DNA of the CDR3 is TGTGCCAGCAGCTTCGGACAGGGGGCAGATACGCAGTATTTT. Translated: CASSFGQGADTQYF.

This chain uses TRBV27 with TRBJ2-1; D might be TRBD1 (5 bases). The CDR3 totals 13 residues. V was clipped by 3 bases and J by 6 bases, with 9 bases between them. The V gene's germline CDR1 is MNHEY and CDR2 SMNVEV (reference sequence). CDR3 sequence (DNA): TGTGCCAGCAGTTTCCGTGGGGCCAATGAGCAGTTCTTC. Translated: CASSFRGANEQFF.

The chain recombines TRBV27 with TRBJ2-7; 9 nucleotides match TRBD1. V lost 4 bases, J lost 4 bases, and 8 bases stayed unmatched. The CDR3 totals 15 residues. Germline CDR1 and CDR2: MNHEY and SMNVEV (reference sequence). Written as DNA, the CDR3 is TGTGCCAGCAGTTGGACGGGGACAGGGAGTTACGAGCAGTACTTC. This codes for CASSWTGTGSYEQYF.